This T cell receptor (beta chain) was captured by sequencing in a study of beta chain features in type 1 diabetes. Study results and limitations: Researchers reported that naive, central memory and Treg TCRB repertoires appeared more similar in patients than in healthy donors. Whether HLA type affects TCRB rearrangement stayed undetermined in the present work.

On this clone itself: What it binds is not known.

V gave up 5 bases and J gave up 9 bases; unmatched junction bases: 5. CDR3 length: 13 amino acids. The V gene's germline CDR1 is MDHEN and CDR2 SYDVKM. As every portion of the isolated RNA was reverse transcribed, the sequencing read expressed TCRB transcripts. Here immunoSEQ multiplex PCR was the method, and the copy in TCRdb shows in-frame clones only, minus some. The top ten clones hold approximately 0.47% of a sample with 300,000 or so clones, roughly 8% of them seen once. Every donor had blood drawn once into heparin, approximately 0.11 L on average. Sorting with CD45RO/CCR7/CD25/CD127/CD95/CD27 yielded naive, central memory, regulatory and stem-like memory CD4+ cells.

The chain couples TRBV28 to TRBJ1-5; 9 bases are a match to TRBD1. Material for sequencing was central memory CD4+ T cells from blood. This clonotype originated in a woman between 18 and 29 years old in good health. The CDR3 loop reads CASSGTGPRPQHF. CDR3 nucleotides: TGTGCCAGCAGTGGGACAGGGCCCAGGCCCCAGCATTTT. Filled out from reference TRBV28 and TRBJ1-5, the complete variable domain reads DVKVTQSSRYLVKRTGEKVFLECVQDMDHENMFWYRQDPGLGLRLIYFSYDVKMKEKGDIPEGYSVSREKKERFSLILESASTNQTSMYLCASSGTGPRPQHFGDGTRLSIL.